The rows below give T cell receptor beta chains drawn from one sample of a study of T cell responses to AZD1222 COVID-19 vaccine. Data came from immunoSEQ multiplex PCR; TCRdb stores just in-frame clones and leaves some out. The table has some 180,000 clones, 80% to 95% seen once. The sample here was peripheral blood, taken on day 0 of AZD1222 vaccination. These receptors were obtained from an adult in good health. Both conserved end residues are part of each CDR3. A D gene is named only where the DNA matches it firmly. Size is omitted from some rows. Given values are once, few, many or a class for expanded clones.

>TRBJ1-1|few|-|TRBV2
TGTGCCAGCAGTGGAGGGAGCGGTGTAGGGAACACTGAAGCTTTCTTT
CASSGGSGVGNTEAFF
>TRBJ1-3|-|-|TRBV18
TGTGCCAGCTCACCACTGTCTGGAAACACCATATATTTT
CASSPLSGNTIYF
>TRBJ1-6|-|-|TRBV6-5
TGTGCCAGCAGTTTAAGTAGCTCCTATAATTCACCCCTCCACTTT
CASSLSSSYNSPLHF
>TRBJ2-2|-|-|TRBV9
TGTGCCAGCAGCGTAGCGCACAACACCGGGGAGCTGTTTTTT
CASSVAHNTGELFF
>TRBJ1-2|few|TRBD1|TRBV7-9
TGTGCCAGCAGCTTAGCAGCGGTGGGGACAGGGTCTGCTGGCTACACCTTC
CASSLAAVGTGSAGYTF
>TRBJ2-1|-|TRBD2|TRBV6-2/TRBV6-3
TGTGCCAGCAGTTACCCTCCCCTGGCGTTAGCGGGAGGGGAGAATGAGCAGTTCTTC
CASSYPPLALAGGENEQFF
>TRBJ2-2|-|TRBD2|TRBV4-2
TGTGCCAGCAGCCATCCTAGCGGGGCCGTAACCATGAACACCGGGGAGCTGTTTTTT
CASSHPSGAVTMNTGELFF
>TRBJ1-4|-|TRBD1|TRBV6-5
TGTGCCAGCAACCGGGACAGTTCTAATGAAAAACTGTTTTTT
CASNRDSSNEKLFF
>TRBJ1-2|-|TRBD1|TRBV12-3/TRBV12-4
TGTGCCAGCAGTCCACAGGGGAACTATGGCTACACCTTC
CASSPQGNYGYTF
>TRBJ2-1|-|TRBD2|TRBV7-9
TGTGCCAGCAGGGATGGGACTAGCGGGAGTGGTGAGCAGTTCTTC
CASRDGTSGSGEQFF